A selection of T cell receptor beta chains follows, all from one sample in a study of T cell repertoires in cytomegalovirus infection. TCRdb reprocessed the reads via MiXCR and lists one record per CDR3 protein. The table includes nearly 550,000 distinct CDR3 sequences, 16% detected once. Sequencing was carried out using CD8+ T cells from PBMCs. Source of these receptors: a human donor in good health (CMV status not recorded). Some clones in this sample may be carry-over from other donors' samples. Both conserved end residues are part of each CDR3. The D gene is left open where the match is weak. For some rows the clone size is stated as once, few or many, or as a class when expanded; others skip it.

j_call d_call clone_size v_call cdr3_aa cdr3_nt
TRBJ1-1 TRBD1 many TRBV27 CASSLGQGWNTEAFF TGTGCCAGCAGTCTGGGACAGGGTTGGAACACTGAAGCTTTCTTT
TRBJ1-2 - - TRBV27 CASSLGKWDYGYTF TGTGCCAGCAGTTTAGGGAAGTGGGACTATGGCTACACCTTC
TRBJ2-7 TRBD1 - TRBV27 CASSGQGPHEQYF TGTGCCAGCAGCGGACAGGGCCCCCACGAGCAGTACTTC
TRBJ2-4 TRBD2 few TRBV5-6 CASSLRGGGPAKNIQYF TGTGCCAGCAGCTTGCGCGGCGGGGGTCCAGCCAAAAACATTCAGTACTTC
TRBJ2-1 TRBD2 - TRBV5-1 CASRPGLAGGHEQFF TGCGCCAGCAGGCCGGGACTAGCGGGGGGGCATGAGCAGTTCTTC
TRBJ2-5 - many TRBV7-3 CASSLKASETQYF TGTGCCAGCAGCTTAAAAGCTTCGGAGACCCAGTACTTC
TRBJ1-1 - - TRBV3-1 CASSQDSEGRGSEAFF TGTGCCAGCAGCCAAGATAGTGAGGGGAGAGGCTCTGAAGCTTTCTTT
TRBJ1-2 - many TRBV7-8 CASSLGGSHGYTF TGTGCCAGCAGCTTAGGAGGGTCGCATGGCTACACCTTC
TRBJ2-1 TRBD1 - TRBV9 CASSVEGATYNEQFF TGTGCCAGCAGCGTAGAGGGGGCAACCTACAATGAGCAGTTCTTC
TRBJ2-1 TRBD1 many TRBV19 CASSPYLGDRAYNEQFF TGTGCCAGTAGCCCCTATTTGGGGGACAGGGCTTACAATGAGCAGTTCTTC
TRBJ1-1 - many TRBV28 CASRWGDGTEAFF TGTGCCAGCAGATGGGGGGACGGAACTGAAGCTTTCTTT
TRBJ1-2 - few TRBV14 CASSQEKGRNYGYTF TGTGCCAGCAGCCAGGAAAAAGGAAGAAACTATGGCTACACCTTC
TRBJ2-7 - many TRBV7-9 CASSSTRTLYEQYF TGTGCCAGCAGCTCTACGCGGACCCTCTACGAGCAGTACTTC
TRBJ2-1 - - TRBV5-5 CASSSTRTNEQFF TGTGCCAGCAGTTCTACTAGAACAAATGAGCAGTTCTTC
TRBJ1-2 - - TRBV20-1 CSAPSRPGRTNYGYTF TGCAGTGCCCCCTCGCGCCCCGGGAGGACTAACTATGGCTACACCTTC
TRBJ2-7 - - TRBV9 CASSVEGRPYEQYF TGTGCCAGCAGCGTAGAGGGACGGCCCTACGAGCAGTACTTC
TRBJ2-1 TRBD1 few TRBV3-1 CASSLGQGIVNEQFF TGTGCCAGCAGCCTAGGACAGGGGATTGTAAATGAGCAGTTCTTC
TRBJ2-1 TRBD2 few TRBV14 CASSQRLAGGGDEQFF TGTGCCAGCAGCCAAAGACTAGCGGGAGGTGGTGATGAGCAGTTCTTC
TRBJ2-2 - - TRBV27 CATHSGRTTGELFF TGTGCCACCCACAGTGGCAGAACCACCGGGGAGCTGTTTTTT
TRBJ1-2 - many TRBV7-8 CASSHNFAAADGYTF TGTGCCAGCAGCCACAACTTCGCAGCTGCGGATGGCTACACCTTC